This is a list of T cell receptor beta chains from one sample in a study of radiation and T cells in renal cell carcinoma. Here immunoSEQ multiplex PCR was the method, and the copy in TCRdb shows in-frame clones only, minus some. Of about 100,000 clones listed, about 79% are singletons. This specimen consisted of blood, obtained from a patient whose treatment included radiotherapy and nephrectomy. These receptor sequences come from a man aged 55 to 69 with renal cell carcinoma. The CDR3 runs from the conserved cysteine through the conserved F or W. D genes are given only for firm matches. Clone size is given for some rows only: seen once, a few or many times, or a class if the clone is expanded.

clone_size: .; d_call: .; j_call: TRBJ2-3; v_call: TRBV7-9; cdr3_nt: TGTGCCAGCAGCTTCACAGGGGAGGGCCTCAGGGGGACGCAGTATTTT; cdr3_aa: CASSFTGEGLRGTQYF
clone_size: .; d_call: .; j_call: TRBJ2-5; v_call: TRBV29-1; cdr3_nt: TGCAGCATCCGGGAAAACCAAGAGACCCAGTACTTC; cdr3_aa: CSIRENQETQYF
clone_size: .; d_call: TRBD2; j_call: TRBJ2-3; v_call: TRBV19; cdr3_nt: TGTGCCAGTAGCCCCGGGGCTAGCGGGAGGGCCAGGGATACGCAGTATTTT; cdr3_aa: CASSPGASGRARDTQYF
clone_size: .; d_call: .; j_call: TRBJ2-1; v_call: TRBV7-2; cdr3_nt: TGTGCCAGCAGTTCCAGCCAATGGGTTACTGAGCAGTTCTTC; cdr3_aa: CASSSSQWVTEQFF
clone_size: .; d_call: TRBD1; j_call: TRBJ1-2; v_call: TRBV4-1; cdr3_nt: TGCGCCAGCAGCCCCAGGGACAGGGGTAACTATGGCTACACCTTC; cdr3_aa: CASSPRDRGNYGYTF
clone_size: few; d_call: .; j_call: TRBJ1-1; v_call: TRBV19; cdr3_nt: TGTGCCAGTAGTATAGTGACACAAGTGGATACTGAAGCTTTCTTT; cdr3_aa: CASSIVTQVDTEAFF
clone_size: .; d_call: .; j_call: TRBJ1-5; v_call: TRBV6-1; cdr3_nt: TGTGCCAGCGTCCCGCAGAGCAATCAGCCCCAGCATTTT; cdr3_aa: CASVPQSNQPQHF
clone_size: .; d_call: TRBD1; j_call: TRBJ1-4; v_call: TRBV29-1; cdr3_nt: TGCAGCGTTGATTCAGGGGGGGAAAAACTGTTTTTT; cdr3_aa: CSVDSGGEKLFF
clone_size: .; d_call: .; j_call: TRBJ2-7; v_call: TRBV10-2; cdr3_nt: TGCGCCAGTCACAGGGACAACGAGCAGTACTTC; cdr3_aa: CASHRDNEQYF
clone_size: .; d_call: .; j_call: TRBJ2-5; v_call: TRBV5-1; cdr3_nt: TGCGCCAGCAGCTTGGAGGCGTACCAAGAGACCCAGTACTTC; cdr3_aa: CASSLEAYQETQYF
clone_size: .; d_call: .; j_call: TRBJ2-1; v_call: TRBV6-1; cdr3_nt: TGTGCCAGCAGTGTAGTGGGGGATGAGCAGTTCTTC; cdr3_aa: CASSVVGDEQFF
clone_size: .; d_call: .; j_call: TRBJ2-6; v_call: TRBV18; cdr3_nt: TGTGCCAGCTCACCAAATGGTAGGAGCTCTGGGGCCAACGTCCTGACTTTC; cdr3_aa: CASSPNGRSSGANVLTF
clone_size: .; d_call: TRBD2; j_call: TRBJ2-2; v_call: TRBV9; cdr3_nt: TGTGCCAGCAGCGGACTAGCGGGAGACCCCGGGGAGCTGTTTTTT; cdr3_aa: CASSGLAGDPGELFF
clone_size: few; d_call: TRBD2; j_call: TRBJ2-7; v_call: TRBV29-1; cdr3_nt: TGCAGCGTTAGATCATTTACCGGGACTAGCGGGGATCTGCAGTACTTC; cdr3_aa: CSVRSFTGTSGDLQYF
clone_size: .; d_call: .; j_call: TRBJ2-2; v_call: TRBV9; cdr3_nt: TGTGCCAGCAGCGTAGACGTCAGTATCACCGGGGAGCTGTTTTTT; cdr3_aa: CASSVDVSITGELFF
clone_size: once; d_call: .; j_call: TRBJ2-6; v_call: TRBV5-4; cdr3_nt: TGTGCCAGCAGCCAATCGGGGGGCGCTGGGGCCAACGTCCTGACTTTC; cdr3_aa: CASSQSGGAGANVLTF
clone_size: .; d_call: TRBD1; j_call: TRBJ2-7; v_call: TRBV27; cdr3_nt: TGTGCCAGCAGTAAATCCTGGGACAGGAGCTCCTACGAGCAGTACTTC; cdr3_aa: CASSKSWDRSSYEQYF